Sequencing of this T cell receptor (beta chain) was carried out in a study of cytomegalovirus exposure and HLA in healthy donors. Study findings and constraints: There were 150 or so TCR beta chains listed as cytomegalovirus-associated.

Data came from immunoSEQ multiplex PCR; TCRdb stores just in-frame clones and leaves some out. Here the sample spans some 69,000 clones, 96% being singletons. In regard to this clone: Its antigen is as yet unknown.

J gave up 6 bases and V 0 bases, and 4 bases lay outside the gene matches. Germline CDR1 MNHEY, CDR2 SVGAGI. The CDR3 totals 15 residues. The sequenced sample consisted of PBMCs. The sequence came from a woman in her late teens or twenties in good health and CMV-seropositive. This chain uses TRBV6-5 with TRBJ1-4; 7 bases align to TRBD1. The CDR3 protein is CASSYSDRTYEKLFF. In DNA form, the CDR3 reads TGTGCCAGCAGTTACTCGGACAGGACTTATGAAAAACTGTTTTTT.